This TCR beta chain was identified during a study of CXCR3-negative and CXCR3-positive naive CD8 T cells. Whole-study findings and limits: Diversity in memory CD8+ cells fell much lower than the comparably high levels seen in both naive subsets. Relative to CXCR3-negative naive cells, CXCR3-positive naive cells had more hydrophobic TRB CDR3s.

In regard to this clonotype: What it binds is unknown.

This CDR3 is built from 17 residues. Germline V gives CDR1 SEHNR, CDR2 FQNEAQ (reference sequence). TRB cDNA was prepared as libraries by UMI-labeled 5' RACE. From the 5' RACE reads, TCRdb lists one entry per CDR3 protein and no DNA. Its clone listing holds 140,000 to 150,000 distinct CDR3 sequences. The genes are TRBV7-9 and TRBJ2-1; TCRdb's D gene call, TRBD2, goes unchecked for lack of DNA. The sequencing sample was made of naive CXCR3+ CD8+ T cells from blood. Noted subset: CD45RO-CCR7+CD27+CD95- naive CD8+ T cells expressing CXCR3 (TNR3+). The TCR originated in a human donor in good health. Some clones in this sample may be carry-over from other donors' samples. This CDR3 reads CASIRPGGLSPPNEQFF.